This paragraph covers one T cell receptor beta chain sequence. Its antigen is undetermined. This specimen belongs to a study of CD8+ T cells in alopecia areata. The study, taken as a whole, reports: Scalp clonality dropped significantly under tofacitinib, as did expanded CD8+ top-100 clones. Possibly as an HLA-related effect, TCR sharing across patients appeared less clear than in mice.

Treatment defined: oral pan-JAK inhibitor, 5-10 mg twice daily. RNA, once extracted, was reverse transcribed into cDNA for use as the sequencing template. Produced via immunoSEQ multiplex PCR; TCRdb's table is partial and in-frame only. The sample includes hundreds of thousands of clones, more than 60% of them seen just once. CDR3 length: 13 residues. Germline lookup yields CDR1 SNHLY and CDR2 FYNNEI. With 6 bases removed from V and 7 bases from J, the gap between germline ends came to 13 bases. This sequence originates from a human donor with alopecia areata. The chain has TRBV2 and TRBJ1-5; D ambiguous. Here the sequenced sample was CD4+ T cells sorted from blood, taken at week 44, from a patient treated with tofacitinib. CDR3 in amino acids: CASRRGPDQPQHF. The CDR3 coding sequence is TGTGCCAGCAGACGTGGTCCTGACCAGCCCCAGCATTTT.